The 21 T cell receptor beta chains in this list originate from one sample, sequenced in a study of blood T cell repertoires in COVID-19. Libraries were prepared by immunoSEQ multiplex PCR; TCRdb keeps only in-frame clonotypes and omits some of them. In the table there are roughly 330,000 clones, more than 70% of which are singletons. The material sequenced was PBMCs or T cells enriched from blood (not recorded which). The receptors were gathered from a woman in her 30s who had recovered from COVID-19.

This chain links TRBV4-3 with TRBJ2-3; no clear D gene. The germline V and J ends were trimmed by 0 bases and 0 bases, with 4 bases remaining between them. From germline, CDR1 is LGHNA and CDR2 YSLEER. CDR3 length equals 14 residues. CDR3 DNA: TGCGCCAGCAGCCAAGACCAGAGCACAGATACGCAGTATTTT. Translation: CASSQDQSTDTQYF.

V gene TRBV11-2 combines with J gene TRBJ2-5; D is uncertain. V lost 6 bases and J 5 bases, leaving 16 bases between the germline ends. From germline, CDR1 is SGHAT and CDR2 FQNNGV. This CDR3 is 14 amino acids long. In DNA form, the CDR3 reads TGTGCCAGCAGTAGAGCCCCTTCCCGGGAGACCCAGTACTTC. Translated, it gives CASSRAPSRETQYF.

V is TRBV23-1 and J is TRBJ2-5, with 8 bases identical to TRBD2. TRBV23-1 is reported as an ORF; its role is uncertain. The CDR3 length is 18 residues. Trimming cost V 3 bases and J 7 bases; bases outside gene matches: 19. The CDR3 reads CASSHPDWSSGGPGTQYF. DNA of the CDR3: TGCGCCAGCAGTCATCCGGACTGGAGCTCGGGGGGGCCGGGGACCCAGTACTTC.

The rearrangement joins TRBV5-1 to TRBJ1-2, with TRBD1 matching over 8 bases. This CDR3 is 16 amino acids long. V gave up 0 bases and J gave up 6 bases; unmatched junction bases: 10. Germline V lookup: CDR1 SGHRS, CDR2 YFSETQ. CDR3 DNA: TGCGCCAGCAGCTTGGGAGGGCTCCAGGGGGCGAATGGCTACACCTTC. This codes for CASSLGGLQGANGYTF.

This sequence joins TRBV18 and TRBJ1-1, with D possibly TRBD1 on 6 matching bases. Trimming removed 6 bases at V and 3 bases at J, with 11 bases between. Germline assignment: CDR1 KGHSH and CDR2 LQKENI. The CDR3 sequence is 13 residues long. CDR3 nucleotide sequence: TGTGCCAGCTCGGGAGGGGGGGACACTGAAGCTTTCTTT. This sequence encodes CASSGGGDTEAFF.

This rearrangement joins TRBV5-8 to TRBJ2-1; 9 bases agree with TRBD2. The CDR3 extends over 17 amino acids. Germline V lookup: CDR1 SGHTS, CDR2 YDEGEE. Unmatched junction bases numbered 6, after V lost 1 base and J lost 1 base. The CDR3 is CASSLISGGRSYNEQFF. The CDR3 nucleotides are TGTGCCAGCAGCTTGATTAGCGGGGGACGATCCTACAATGAGCAGTTCTTC.

The V call is TRBV3-1 (or the pseudogene TRBV3-2), the J call TRBJ2-2, with D possibly being TRBD1 (6 bases). Trimming pared 4 bases from V and 3 bases from J, leaving 24 bases between. The CDR3 is 19 residues long. CDR1 and CDR2 (germline): LGHDT, YNNKEL (reference sequence). CDR3 sequence (DNA): TGTGCCAGCAGCCTCGTCAGGGGATGGGGGATTCGGGACACCGGGGAGCTGTTTTTT. Its protein product is CASSLVRGWGIRDTGELFF.

This rearrangement joins TRBV18 to TRBJ1-2; maybe TRBD1 (5 bases). Trimming pared 2 bases from V and 1 base from J, leaving 11 bases between. The CDR3 is made up of 15 amino acids. The germline CDR1 and CDR2 sequences are KGHSH and LQKENI. CDR3 region: CASSPAGWDNYGYTF. The CDR3 bases are TGTGCCAGCTCACCAGCAGGGTGGGATAACTATGGCTACACCTTC.

V is TRBV4-1 and J is TRBJ1-2; the D gene is possibly TRBD1 (5 bases). Trimming removed 1 base at V and 4 bases at J, with 19 bases between. CDR3 size: 17 residues. The germline gives CDR1 MGHRA, CDR2 YSYEKL. The CDR3 loop is CASSQAHGGERVYGYTF. CDR3 sequence (DNA): TGCGCCAGCAGCCAAGCTCACGGGGGGGAGCGGGTCTATGGCTACACCTTC.

This clone was observed a single time. The chain combines TRBV5-6 with TRBJ2-7; D ambiguous. Germline lookup yields CDR1 SGHDT and CDR2 YYEEEE. V was trimmed by 2 bases and J by 4 bases, leaving 10 bases between them. CDR3 length: 13 residues. The CDR3 DNA reads as TGTGCCAGCAGCTTCACTCCCGGTTACGAGCAGTACTTC. As protein: CASSFTPGYEQYF.

The V and J genes are TRBV18 and TRBJ1-5; D gene uncertain. This CDR3 is 14 amino acids long. CDR1 is KGHSH, CDR2 LQKENI, per germline. The germline V and J ends were trimmed by 2 bases and 4 bases, with 9 bases remaining between them. DNA of the CDR3: TGTGCCAGCTCACCATTAGAGTTTAATCAGCCCCAGCATTTT. Its protein is CASSPLEFNQPQHF. Looking up the rest from reference TRBV18 and TRBJ1-5 gives the full variable domain: NAGVMQNPRHLVRRRGQEARLRCSPMKGHSHVYWYRQLPEEGLKFMVYLQKENIIDESGMPKERFSAEFPKEGPSILRIQQVVRGDSAAYFCASSPLEFNQPQHFGDGTRLSIL.

The CDR3 reads CAWKDGAGNNQPQHF. Here the CDR3 DNA reads TGTGCCTGGAAGGATGGGGCAGGGAATAATCAGCCCCAGCATTTT. This rearrangement joins TRBV30 to TRBJ1-5; possibly TRBD1 for D (5 bases). CDR3 length: 15 amino acids. Trimming removed 4 bases at V and 4 bases at J, with 17 bases between. Per the germline V gene, CDR1 is GTSNPN and CDR2 is SVGIG (reference sequence).

The chain combines TRBV6-5 with TRBJ2-7, with no clear D. V was pared by 6 bases and J by 4 bases, with 13 bases between. CDR1 and CDR2 from the germline V gene are MNHEY and SVGAGI. The CDR3 covers 13 residues. The CDR3: CASSPSAPYEQYF. Written as DNA, the CDR3 is TGTGCCAGCAGCCCCAGCGCTCCGTACGAGCAGTACTTC.

This clone showed up just a few times. This rearrangement joins TRBV11-2 to TRBJ1-3, with D possibly matching TRBD1 (5 bases). V was cut by 5 bases and J by 1 base, with 18 bases left in between. CDR1 and CDR2 (germline): SGHAT, FQNNGV. This CDR3 is built from 17 residues. Here the CDR3 reads CASSPLAGLVSGNTIYF. The CDR3 region has the DNA TGTGCCAGCAGCCCCCTCGCAGGGCTCGTTTCTGGAAACACCATATATTTT.

This chain joins TRBV15 and TRBJ1-1, with unresolved D. This CDR3 comprises 14 residues. Germline lookup yields CDR1 LNHNV and CDR2 YYDKDF (reference sequence). The V gene lost 1 base and the J gene lost 1 base, with 7 bases spanning the gap. In DNA form, the CDR3 reads TGTGCCACCAGCAGAGTTCGAGAGAACACTGAAGCTTTCTTT. Translated, it gives CATSRVRENTEAFF.

The chain recombines TRBV9 with TRBJ2-2; 8 nucleotides align to TRBD2. Germline CDR1 SGDLS, CDR2 YYNGEE. This CDR3 comprises 17 residues. V shed 2 bases and J 7 bases; nucleotides not matched to a gene: 13. CDR3 in DNA: TGTGCCAGCAGCGTGTCATTGACTAGCGTTAATAACGGGGAGCTGTTTTTT. Its protein product is CASSVSLTSVNNGELFF.

The J gene is TRBJ2-7, the V gene TRBV11-2; 8 positions match TRBD1. Per the germline V gene, CDR1 is SGHAT and CDR2 is FQNNGV. V was clipped by 4 bases and J by 6 bases; unmatched bases: 8. CDR3 length: 14 residues. DNA of the CDR3: TGTGCCAGCAGCTGGACAGGGAAGTACAGCGAGCAGTACTTC. It translates to CASSWTGKYSEQYF.

The V and J genes are TRBV5-1 and TRBJ2-3, with unresolved D. Between the trimmed V and J ends, which lost 2 bases and 5 bases, there was a span of 15 bases. The CDR3 is made up of 15 amino acids. Germline CDR1 is SGHRS and CDR2 is YFSETQ. As DNA, the CDR3 is TGCGCCAGCAGCTTTAGAGCAGCCCCGGGAGATACGCAGTATTTT. It is translated as CASSFRAAPGDTQYF.

This sequence joins TRBV11-3 and TRBJ2-1; D gene ambiguous. The CDR3 is 15 amino acids. Trimming removed 5 bases at V and 0 bases at J, with 11 bases between. Germline CDR1 is SGHNT and CDR2 is YENEEA. CDR3 sequence (DNA): TGTGCCAGCAGCCCCGCATTCGGCTCCTACAATGAGCAGTTCTTC. Translated, it gives CASSPAFGSYNEQFF.

The CDR3: CASSSMGDQETQYF. The CDR3 DNA sequence: TGTGCCAGCAGCTCAATGGGCGACCAAGAGACCCAGTACTTC. The genes are TRBV7-6 and TRBJ2-5; no definite D call. The CDR3 loop spans 14 amino acids. Deletions cut 4 bases from V and 0 bases from J, with 9 bases between. Germline CDR1 is SGHVS and CDR2 is FNYEAQ. The full variable domain, its missing parts supplied by reference TRBV7-6 and TRBJ2-5, is GAGVSQSPRYKVTKRGQDVALRCDPISGHVSLYWYRQALGQGPEFLTYFNYEAQQDKSGLPNDRFSAERPEGSISTLTIQRTEQRDSAMYRCASSSMGDQETQYFGPGTRLLVL.

On this clone: One junction end disagrees with the germline gene, perhaps due to a read error. This rearrangement joins TRBV28 to TRBJ2-7; 9 bases line up with TRBD1. The CDR3 has 12 residues. Germline values: CDR1 MDHEN, CDR2 SYDVKM. CDR3 coding DNA: TGTGCCAGCCACCGGGACAGGGCGCGTTGGTTCTTC. Translated, it gives CASHRDRARWFF. The full variable domain, its missing parts supplied by reference TRBV28 and TRBJ2-7, is DVKVTQSSRYLVKRTGEKVFLECVQDMDHENMFWYRQDPGLGLRLIYFSYDVKMKEKGDIPEGYSVSREKKERFSLILESASTNQTSMYLCASHRDRARWFFGPGTRLTVT.